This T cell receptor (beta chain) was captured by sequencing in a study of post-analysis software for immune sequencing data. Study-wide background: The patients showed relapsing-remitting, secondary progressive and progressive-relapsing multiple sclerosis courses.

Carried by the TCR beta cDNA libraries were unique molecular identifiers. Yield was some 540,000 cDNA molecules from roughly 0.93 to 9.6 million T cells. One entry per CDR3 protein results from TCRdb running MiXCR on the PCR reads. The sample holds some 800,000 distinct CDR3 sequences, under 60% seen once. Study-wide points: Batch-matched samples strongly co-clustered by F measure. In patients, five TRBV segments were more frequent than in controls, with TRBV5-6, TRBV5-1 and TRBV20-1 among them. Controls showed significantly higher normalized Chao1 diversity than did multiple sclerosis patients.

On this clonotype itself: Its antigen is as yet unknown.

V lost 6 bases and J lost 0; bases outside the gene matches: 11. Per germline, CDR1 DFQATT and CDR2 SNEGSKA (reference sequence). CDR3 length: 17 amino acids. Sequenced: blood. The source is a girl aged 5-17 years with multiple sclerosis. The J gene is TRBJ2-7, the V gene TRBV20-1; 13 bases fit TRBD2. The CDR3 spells CSAQEGLAGLSSYEQYF. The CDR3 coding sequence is TGCAGTGCCCAGGAGGGACTAGCGGGGCTTAGCTCCTACGAGCAGTACTTC.